Presented here are 12 T cell receptor beta chains from one specimen sequenced in a study of T cell responses to AZD1222 COVID-19 vaccine. Sequencing was performed with immunoSEQ multiplex PCR; in TCRdb, only in-frame clones are kept and a portion is missing. The sample lists over 100,000 clones; approximately 87% were seen once. Source: peripheral blood, taken 28 days after the second AZD1222 dose. Receptor source: an adult who received the AZD1222 COVID-19 vaccine.

The chain has TRBV5-1 and TRBJ2-5; TRBD1 matches at 9 bases. Germline CDR1 reads SGHRS; CDR2 reads YFSETQ. This CDR3 has 14 residues. Unmatched junction bases numbered 6, after V lost 4 bases and J lost 5 bases. This chain's CDR3 is CASSLTGGEETQYF. The CDR3 DNA follows: TGCGCCAGCAGCCTCACAGGGGGCGAGGAGACCCAGTACTTC.

Written as DNA, the CDR3 is TGCGCCAGCAGCTTGGCCTCTCCGAACACTGAAGCTTTCTTT. Amino acids: CASSLASPNTEAFF. The chain carries TRBV5-1 and TRBJ1-1; D ambiguous. V was shortened by 0 bases and J by 1 base, with 7 bases between the two germline ends. The CDR3 spans 14 residues. CDR1 is SGHRS, CDR2 YFSETQ, per germline.

J is TRBJ1-2 and V is TRBV6-2 or TRBV6-3; no clear D. Trimming stripped 4 bases from V and 5 bases from J, with 8 bases between. This CDR3 spans 12 amino acids. Germline loops: CDR1 MNHEY, CDR2 SVGEGT. The CDR3 reads CASSSGIYGYTF. In DNA, the CDR3 is TGTGCCAGCAGTTCCGGGATATATGGCTACACCTTC.

V is TRBV18 and J is TRBJ2-2; D may be TRBD1 (6 bases). The CDR3 is made up of 15 amino acids. V gave up 8 bases and J gave up 4 bases, with 17 bases separating them. Germline assignment: CDR1 KGHSH and CDR2 LQKENI. CDR3 sequence reads: CASQSQTGSTGELFF. The DNA for the CDR3 is TGTGCCAGCCAGTCCCAAACAGGGTCCACCGGGGAGCTGTTTTTT.

The rearrangement joins TRBV18 to TRBJ2-1; no reliable D call. Germline values: CDR1 KGHSH, CDR2 LQKENI. The germline V and J ends were trimmed by 2 bases and 10 bases, with 6 bases remaining between them. This CDR3 is built from 11 residues. The CDR3 DNA is TGTGCCAGCTCACCATCAGAAGAGCAGTTCTTC. Translating it yields CASSPSEEQFF.

The rearrangement joins TRBV7-8 to TRBJ1-2; a possible D gene is TRBD1 (5 bases). Looked up from germline, CDR1 is SGHVS and CDR2 is FQNEAQ. CDR3 length equals 16 residues. Trimming removed 5 bases from V and 3 bases from J, with 19 bases in between. The CDR3: CASSPHLPGDDYGYTF. CDR3 nucleotides: TGTGCCAGCAGCCCCCATCTGCCGGGGGACGACTATGGCTACACCTTC.

The chain is built from TRBV7-9 and TRBJ1-2; D might be TRBD1 (6 bases). Trimming took off 2 bases at V and 3 bases at J, with 13 bases between the two ends. Per the germline V gene, CDR1 is SEHNR and CDR2 is FQNEAQ (reference sequence). CDR3 length: 15 amino acids. The CDR3 sequence: CASSLSRGSDYGYTF. The CDR3 nucleotides are TGTGCCAGCAGCTTATCAAGGGGGTCAGACTATGGCTACACCTTC.

This chain uses TRBV19 with TRBJ2-2, with no clear D. Per the germline V gene, CDR1 is LNHDA and CDR2 is SQIVND (reference sequence). V was trimmed by 3 bases and J by 5 bases, leaving 10 bases between them. This CDR3 contains 14 residues. CDR3: CASSISPETGELFF. The CDR3 DNA reads as TGTGCCAGTAGTATTAGCCCCGAAACCGGGGAGCTGTTTTTT.

The V gene is TRBV9, the J gene TRBJ2-7, with D perhaps TRBD2 (6 bases). V lost 3 bases, J lost 4 bases, and 14 bases lay in between. The CDR3 runs to 14 residues. Germline CDR1 and CDR2: SGDLS and YYNGEE. The CDR3 loop reads CASSANVEGYEQYF. The DNA of the CDR3 is TGTGCCAGCAGCGCCAATGTGGAGGGATACGAGCAGTACTTC.

This clone was counted a single time. The chain couples TRBV7-2 to TRBJ1-1, with 12 bases lining up with TRBD1. CDR1 SGHTA and CDR2 FQGNSA come from the germline V gene. CDR3 length: 17 amino acids. Trimming at V came to 4 bases and at J to 1 base, leaving 7 bases not matched to a gene. CDR3 region: CASSSPGTGGRNTEAFF. The CDR3 DNA sequence: TGTGCCAGCAGCTCCCCGGGGACAGGGGGCAGGAACACTGAAGCTTTCTTT.

This clone was recorded once. V gene TRBV2 combines with J gene TRBJ1-4; D gene uncertain. The V gene's germline CDR1 is SNHLY and CDR2 FYNNEI. The CDR3 extends over 14 amino acids. The V and J ends lost 4 bases and 3 bases respectively, with 9 bases between them. The DNA for the CDR3 is TGTGCCAGCAGTGTGGGCAGGTCTAATGAAAAACTGTTTTTT. Protein sequence: CASSVGRSNEKLFF.

The chain uses TRBV5-1 and TRBJ2-3; 11 bases map to TRBD2. Germline V gene lookup returns CDR1 SGHRS and CDR2 YFSETQ. J gave up 4 bases and V 4 bases, and 8 bases lay outside the gene matches. CDR3 length equals 16 residues. The CDR3 region is CASSALTSGSPDTQYF. The CDR3 DNA follows: TGCGCCAGCAGCGCACTAACTAGCGGGAGCCCAGATACGCAGTATTTT.